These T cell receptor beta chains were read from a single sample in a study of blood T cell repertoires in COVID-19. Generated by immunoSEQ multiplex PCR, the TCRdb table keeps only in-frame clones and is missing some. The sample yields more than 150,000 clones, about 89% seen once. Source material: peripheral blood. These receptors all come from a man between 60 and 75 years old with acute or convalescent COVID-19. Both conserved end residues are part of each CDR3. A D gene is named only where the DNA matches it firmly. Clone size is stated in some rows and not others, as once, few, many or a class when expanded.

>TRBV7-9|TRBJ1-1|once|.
CASSPLREINTEAFF
TGTGCCAGCAGCCCGCTCAGGGAAATTAACACTGAAGCTTTCTTT
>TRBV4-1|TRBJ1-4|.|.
CASSQVQAEKLFF
TGCGCCAGCAGCCAAGTGCAAGCCGAAAAACTGTTTTTT
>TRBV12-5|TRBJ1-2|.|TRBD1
CASGSPGQGVSGYTF
TGTGCTAGTGGTTCCCCGGGACAGGGGGTGAGTGGCTACACCTTC
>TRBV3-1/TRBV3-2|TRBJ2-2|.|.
CASSQKAGLGTGELFF
TGTGCCAGCAGCCAAAAGGCCGGACTGGGGACCGGGGAGCTGTTTTTT
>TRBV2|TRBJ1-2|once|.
CASRGSGYTF
TGTGCCAGCAGGGGCTCTGGCTACACCTTC
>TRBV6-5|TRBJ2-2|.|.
CASSWTVGTGELFF
TGTGCCAGCAGTTGGACAGTTGGGACCGGGGAGCTGTTTTTT
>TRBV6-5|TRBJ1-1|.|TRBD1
CASREDRVFTEAFF
TGTGCCAGCAGAGAGGACAGGGTGTTCACTGAAGCTTTCTTT
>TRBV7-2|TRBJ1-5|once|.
CASSLRSGGDFNQPQHF
TGTGCCAGCAGCTTAAGATCCGGGGGGGACTTCAATCAGCCCCAGCATTTT
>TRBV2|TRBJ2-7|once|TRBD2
CASHHRAGMNEQYF
TGTGCCAGCCATCATAGAGCGGGGATGAATGAGCAGTACTTC
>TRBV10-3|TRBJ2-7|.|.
CAISETGAYEQYF
TGTGCCATCAGTGAGACCGGGGCCTACGAGCAGTACTTC
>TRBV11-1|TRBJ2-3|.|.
CASSVRPTASTDTQYF
TGTGCCAGCAGCGTGCGGCCGACAGCTAGCACAGATACGCAGTATTTT
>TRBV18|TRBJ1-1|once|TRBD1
CASSPPKGGPTEAFF
TGTGCCAGCTCACCACCTAAAGGGGGCCCCACTGAAGCTTTCTTT
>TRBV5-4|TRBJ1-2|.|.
CASSSIQGLSLDGYTF
TGTGCCAGCAGCTCGATACAGGGTTTATCGTTGGATGGCTACACCTTC
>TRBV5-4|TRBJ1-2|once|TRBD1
CASSTGQGSYGYTF
TGTGCCAGCAGCACGGGACAGGGATCTTATGGCTACACCTTC
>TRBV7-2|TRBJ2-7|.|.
CASSLDPGVPSEQYF
TGTGCCAGCAGCTTAGATCCGGGGGTGCCCTCCGAGCAGTACTTC
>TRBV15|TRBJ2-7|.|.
CATSRDSAGFYEQYF
TGTGCCACCAGCAGAGATTCAGCAGGGTTCTACGAGCAGTACTTC
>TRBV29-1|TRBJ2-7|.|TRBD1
CSAIRTGTYEQYF
TGCAGCGCCATAAGGACAGGCACCTACGAGCAGTACTTC
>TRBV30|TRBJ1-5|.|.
CAWSSVGISNQPQHF
TGTGCCTGGAGTTCGGTCGGGATCAGCAATCAGCCCCAGCATTTT
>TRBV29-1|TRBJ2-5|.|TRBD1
CSVRVRQGAETQYF
TGCAGCGTTAGGGTTCGACAGGGTGCAGAGACCCAGTACTTC
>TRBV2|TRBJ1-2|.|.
CASSEGEFYGYTF
TGTGCCAGCAGTGAAGGGGAGTTCTATGGCTACACCTTC
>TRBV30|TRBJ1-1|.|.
CAWRALNTEAFF
TGTGCCTGGAGAGCACTGAACACTGAAGCTTTCTTT
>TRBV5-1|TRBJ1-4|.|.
CASSLAPVSGSYNEKLFF
TGCGCCAGCAGCTTGGCGCCCGTTTCCGGGAGTTACAATGAAAAACTGTTTTTT
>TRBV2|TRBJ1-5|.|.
CASRVQSNQPQHF
TGTGCCAGCAGGGTACAGAGCAATCAGCCCCAGCATTTT
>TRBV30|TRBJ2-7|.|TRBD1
CACWRGQGFYEQYF
TGTGCCTGTTGGCGGGGACAGGGATTCTACGAGCAGTACTTC
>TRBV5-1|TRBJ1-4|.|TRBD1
CASSLDPIGTGNEKLFF
TGCGCCAGCAGCTTGGACCCAATAGGGACAGGGAATGAAAAACTGTTTTTT
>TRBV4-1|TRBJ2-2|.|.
CASRGWKGGNTGELFF
TGCGCCAGCAGGGGCTGGAAAGGGGGTAACACCGGGGAGCTGTTTTTT
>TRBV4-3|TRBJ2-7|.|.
CASSQVIQGIYEQYF
TGCGCCAGCAGCCAAGTCATCCAGGGGATCTACGAGCAGTACTTC
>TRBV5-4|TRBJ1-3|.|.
CASSSSGFYSGNTIYF
TGTGCCAGCAGCTCTTCCGGGTTTTACTCTGGAAACACCATATATTTT